This TCR beta chain was identified in a study of control samples from healthy donors and cancer patients. This table comes from immunoSEQ multiplex PCR, and its TCRdb copy is limited to in-frame clones, with some not included. Seen here are roughly 180,000 clones, just over 90% observed once, and the top ten hold over 3.5%. Germline V CDR1 and CDR2: DFQATT, SNEGSKA (reference sequence). The V end was cut by 3 bases, the J end by 7 bases, with 22 bases between. The CDR3 is made up of 15 amino acids. The sample was blood. The receptor's source is a woman in her sixties in good health. The rearrangement uses TRBV20-1 and TRBJ2-7; D is perhaps TRBD2 (6 bases). The CDR3: CSASPAQSFAGEQYF. For the CDR3, the DNA is TGCAGTGCTAGTCCCGCCCAGAGTTTTGCGGGGGAGCAGTACTTC.